This T cell receptor (beta chain) originates from a study of T cell responses to AZD1222 COVID-19 vaccine. As for this clone: Its cognate antigen is unknown.

V lost 4 bases to trimming and J lost 1 base, with 7 bases between them. The CDR3 has 13 amino acids. Germline V gene sequence: CDR1 MGHDK, CDR2 SYGVNS. Findings and limits, study-wide: Sampling that yielded the repertoires occurred only after the peak T cell response. Clonal diversity was possibly underestimated, and the donors were mostly white British, with more females. The span of vaccine-associated CD4 TCRs extended across spike, with dominance at 160-218 and 743-854. Reportedly, nearly half the spike-specific TCRs target unmutated variant regions.

The repertoire was sequenced with immunoSEQ multiplex PCR; TCRdb's copy has only in-frame clones and lacks some. The table has around 120,000 clones, more than 75% seen once. The chain joins TRBV25-1 to TRBJ1-1; D gene uncertain. Sample: peripheral blood, taken on day 0 of AZD1222 vaccination. This receptor was taken from an adult in good health. CDR3 loop: CASSGPTNTEAFF. The CDR3 region has the DNA TGTGCCAGCAGTGGACCGACGAACACTGAAGCTTTCTTT.